This note documents a single T cell receptor (beta chain) sequence. Its antigen is undetermined. The assay was immunoSEQ multiplex PCR, and TCRdb's table has in-frame clones only and misses some. The table has about 180,000 clones, 85% to 95% seen once. These data come from a study of T cell responses to AZD1222 COVID-19 vaccine. Study conclusions and caveats: Reportedly, nearly half of unique spike TCRs recognized epitopes outside B.1.351/B.1.1.7 mutations. Repertoire sampling was restricted to post-peak T cell response timepoints.

CDR1 is LGHNA and CDR2 is YSLEER in the germline V gene. This CDR3 is built from 17 residues. With 0 bases clipped from V and 3 bases from J, the junction kept 7 bases outside the gene matches. Sequences were derived from peripheral blood, sampled 28 days after the second AZD1222 dose. This rearrangement joins TRBV4-3 to TRBJ1-3; 8 nucleotides agree with TRBD1. The TCR sequence derives from an adult who received the AZD1222 COVID-19 vaccine. CDR3 DNA: TGCGCCAGCAGCCAAGACGTGAACAGGGGGTTTGGAAACACCATATATTTT. Its protein is CASSQDVNRGFGNTIYF.